This note documents a single T cell receptor beta chain sequence. Its antigen is unidentified. The data stem from a study of cytomegalovirus exposure and HLA in healthy donors. V lost 3 bases and J 9 bases, leaving 18 bases between the germline ends. This CDR3 has 14 residues. Germline CDR1 is SGHRS and CDR2 is YFSETQ. Study-wide findings and caveats: Researchers catalogued about 160 TCR beta chains as cytomegalovirus-associated. A later analysis showed TCR association rates differing by HLA locus, peaking at DRB1 and lowest at HLA-C. It was likely that a cluster of highly shared sequence variants was a sequencing artifact.

The PCR contained 60 Vbeta and 13 Jbeta primers. Data came from immunoSEQ multiplex PCR; TCRdb stores just in-frame clones and leaves some out. This table holds some 110,000 clones, roughly 80% found once. This clonotype was obtained from a man aged 25-45 years in good health and CMV-seropositive. The chain has TRBV5-1 and TRBJ2-5, with D possibly matching TRBD2 (5 bases). The sample taken for sequencing was PBMCs. The CDR3 DNA sequence: TGCGCCAGCAGCTACGCCGGGCCACCCGGGGCCCAGTACTTC. Translating it yields CASSYAGPPGAQYF.